This TCR beta chain came from a study of cytomegalovirus exposure and HLA in healthy donors. Across the study: Sequencing of about 179 million T cells in an earlier analysis found around 120 million unique TCR beta sequences. Overall study results and limits: In an earlier analysis, most TCR beta V segments were productive about 87% or about 30% of the time. When presence/absence was analysed, sequencing depth was taken to be roughly uniform across donors. Some V segments (TRBV6-2 and TRBV6-3 among them) were excluded as indistinguishable.

The CDR3 is 12 residues long. Germline loops: CDR1 KGHSH, CDR2 LQKENI. Trimming cost V 2 bases and J 11 bases, with 9 bases left between them. The primer mix had 60 Vbeta and 13 Jbeta primers. Profiled with immunoSEQ multiplex PCR; TCRdb holds only in-frame clones, not every one. The table has roughly 160,000 clones, over 75% seen once; the top ten hold around 15%. About this clone: The antigen is undetermined.

Sequencing was carried out using PBMCs. The sequence came from a man aged 50 or older in good health and CMV-seropositive. The rearrangement uses TRBV18 and TRBJ1-4, with no clear D. The CDR3 is CASSPGEGKLFF. In nucleotides, the CDR3 is TGTGCCAGCTCACCAGGGGAGGGCAAACTGTTTTTT.